A single sample is the source of the 23 T cell receptor beta chains below, sequenced in a study of T cell responses to AZD1222 COVID-19 vaccine. Method: immunoSEQ multiplex PCR; TCRdb's copy keeps in-frame clones and lacks some. The table has some 130,000 clones, 80% to 90% seen once. The sample in question was peripheral blood, obtained on day 0 of AZD1222 vaccination. Source of these receptors: an adult in good health.

This rearrangement joins TRBV2 to TRBJ2-3; 10 bases align to TRBD1. The CDR3 is made up of 15 amino acids. The V segment lost 6 bases and the J segment 4 bases; nucleotides outside the gene matches: 7. Germline V gene lookup returns CDR1 SNHLY and CDR2 FYNNEI. CDR3 nucleotides: TGTGCCAGCAGCACCCGGGACAGGGGAGCAGATACGCAGTATTTT. Translation gives CASSTRDRGADTQYF.

The chain combines TRBV20-1 with TRBJ1-1; 9 bases map to TRBD1. The CDR3 has 11 amino acids. V lost 6 bases and J lost 11; bases outside the gene matches: 7. The germline V gene has CDR1 DFQATT and CDR2 SNEGSKA (reference sequence). The CDR3 nucleotides are TGCAGTGCGCCGACAGGGGGAAAGGCTTTCTTT. Amino acids: CSAPTGGKAFF.

The CDR3 sequence is CASSLQFMFRGREFTDTQYF. Written as DNA, the CDR3 is TGTGCCAGCAGCTTACAATTCATGTTTCGGGGCAGGGAGTTCACAGATACGCAGTATTTT. The chain links TRBV7-3 to TRBJ2-3; D might be TRBD1 or TRBD2, each matching 5 bases. The CDR3 is made up of 20 amino acids. The V end was cut by 2 bases, the J end by 2 bases, with 26 bases between. Germline lookup yields CDR1 SGHTA and CDR2 FQGTGA.

The rearrangement joins TRBV5-4 to TRBJ2-3; D gene ambiguous. CDR3 length equals 16 residues. Germline loops: CDR1 SGHNT, CDR2 YYREEE (reference sequence). Between the trimmed V and J ends, which lost 4 bases and 5 bases, there was a span of 20 bases. CDR3 nucleotide sequence: TGTGCCAGCAGCCTCGACCGGATGGGCCGTGGAGATACGCAGTATTTT. Its translation: CASSLDRMGRGDTQYF.

The V call is TRBV9, the J call TRBJ2-1; D is unresolved. Per germline, CDR1 SGDLS and CDR2 YYNGEE. Between the trimmed V and J ends, which lost 0 bases and 7 bases, there was a span of 5 bases. The CDR3 extends over 12 amino acids. This CDR3 is CASSVAENEQFF. The DNA of the CDR3 is TGTGCCAGCAGCGTAGCCGAGAATGAGCAGTTCTTC.

The chain is built from TRBV29-1 and TRBJ1-2; D unclear. The CDR3 consists of 10 residues. Germline CDR1 is SQVTM and CDR2 is ANQGSEA. Between the trimmed V and J ends, which lost 5 bases and 4 bases, there was a span of 5 bases. This CDR3 is CSVLSYGYTF. The CDR3 bases are TGCAGCGTTCTATCCTATGGCTACACCTTC. Together with reference TRBV29-1 and TRBJ1-2, the CDR3 gives the full variable domain: SAVISQKPSRDICQRGTSLTIQCQVDSQVTMMFWYRQQPGQSLTLIATANQGSEATYESGFVIDKFPISRPNLTFSTLTVSNMSPEDSSIYLCSVLSYGYTFGSGTRLTVV.

V gene TRBV5-1 combines with J gene TRBJ1-1; no definite D call. This CDR3 comprises 14 residues. Germline V gene sequence: CDR1 SGHRS, CDR2 YFSETQ. Trimming took 4 bases from V and 2 from J, leaving 12 bases between them. CDR3 nucleotide sequence: TGCGCCAGCAGCGGGTGGGGTAGCAACACTGAAGCTTTCTTT. As protein: CASSGWGSNTEAFF.

This chain links TRBV15 with TRBJ2-4; 12 bases line up with TRBD1. The CDR3 runs 13 residues. CDR1 is LNHNV, CDR2 YYDKDF, per germline (reference sequence). Unmatched junction bases numbered 1, after V lost 8 bases and J lost 5 bases. The DNA of the CDR3 is TGTGCCACCCGGGACAGGGGGCAAAACATTCAGTACTTC. This sequence encodes CATRDRGQNIQYF.

This chain links TRBV28 with TRBJ2-1; D uncertain. Trimming stripped 7 bases from V and 0 bases from J, with 13 bases between. The V gene's germline CDR1 is MDHEN and CDR2 SYDVKM. This CDR3 has 15 amino acids. The CDR3, as DNA: TGTGCCAGCACCCGACCCGGGTTCTCCTACAATGAGCAGTTCTTC. This codes for CASTRPGFSYNEQFF.

This clone was observed a single time. The genes are TRBV28 and TRBJ2-6, with D perhaps matching TRBD1 (5 bases). The germline gives CDR1 MDHEN, CDR2 SYDVKM. V lost 4 bases and J 1 base, leaving 8 bases between the germline ends. The length of the CDR3 is 15 residues. The CDR3 sequence: CASSWGKSGANVLTF. The CDR3 nucleotides are TGTGCCAGCAGTTGGGGCAAGTCTGGGGCCAACGTCCTGACTTTC.

The J gene is TRBJ1-4, the V gene TRBV18; D call uncertain. The V and J ends lost 6 bases and 4 bases respectively, with 12 bases between them. This CDR3 spans 14 amino acids. Per the germline V gene, CDR1 is KGHSH and CDR2 is LQKENI. The DNA of the CDR3 is TGTGCCAGCTCCTCGGAAGGTGGTAATGAAAAACTGTTTTTT. Its translation is CASSSEGGNEKLFF.

This clone was seen just once. This chain joins TRBV2 and TRBJ1-2; no definite D call. The V end was cut by 3 bases, the J end by 7 bases, with 9 bases between. Germline V gene sequence: CDR1 SNHLY, CDR2 FYNNEI. This CDR3 has 12 amino acids. The CDR3 coding sequence is TGTGCCAGCAGTGAGTTTGAGTTTGGCTACACCTTC. Amino acid sequence: CASSEFEFGYTF.

The gene calls are TRBV28 and TRBJ1-1; tentative D call: TRBD1 (6 bases). This CDR3 comprises 14 residues. The germline V gene encodes CDR1 MDHEN and CDR2 SYDVKM. V was pared by 5 bases and J by 1 base, with 11 bases between. The CDR3 nucleotides read TGTGCCAGCAGTCGACAGGCGTCGAACACTGAAGCTTTCTTT. Its protein is CASSRQASNTEAFF.

The V call is TRBV30, the J call TRBJ2-7; TRBD1 might be the D (7 bases). Germline V gene sequence: CDR1 GTSNPN, CDR2 SVGIG (reference sequence). CDR3 length: 14 amino acids. Trimming took off 1 base at V and 0 bases at J, with 10 bases between the two ends. CDR3: CAWSGGDSSYEQYF. The CDR3 DNA sequence: TGTGCCTGGAGTGGGGGGGACAGCTCCTACGAGCAGTACTTC.

The J gene is TRBJ2-7, the V gene TRBV18; no clear D gene. Trimming removed 3 bases at V and 3 bases at J, with 9 bases between. Germline CDR1 and CDR2: KGHSH and LQKENI. This CDR3 is 13 amino acids long. The DNA of the CDR3 is TGTGCCAGCTCACCCCTCTCCGGCTACGAGCAGTACTTC. This gives the protein CASSPLSGYEQYF.

The gene calls are TRBV6-1 and TRBJ2-7; D ambiguous. Trimming shortened V by 1 base and J by 0 bases, and 10 bases separated the two germline ends. Germline V gene lookup returns CDR1 MNHNS and CDR2 SASEGT. CDR3 length: 15 amino acids. The CDR3 sequence: CASSEDPGNSYEQYF. The CDR3 DNA reads as TGTGCCAGCAGTGAAGACCCAGGCAACTCCTACGAGCAGTACTTC.

This chain joins TRBV30 and TRBJ1-2; D possibly corresponds to TRBD1 (6 bases). The CDR3 sequence is 10 residues long. Germline loops: CDR1 GTSNPN, CDR2 SVGIG (reference sequence). The CDR3 nucleotides are TGTGCAAATGGACAGCCTGGCTACACCTTC. This sequence encodes CANGQPGYTF.

This clone was observed a few times. The chain links TRBV15 to TRBJ1-4; 7 bases fit TRBD1. Germline V CDR1 and CDR2: LNHNV, YYDKDF (reference sequence). V was clipped by 7 bases and J by 7 bases; unmatched bases: 9. The CDR3 has 14 amino acids. The CDR3 protein is CATTAGGRREKLFF. Here the CDR3 DNA reads TGTGCCACCACGGCAGGGGGAAGGCGTGAAAAACTGTTTTTT.

In this sample, this clone turned up a few times. The chain carries TRBV5-1 and TRBJ2-3, with 10 bases identical to TRBD2. Trimming cost V 0 bases and J 0 bases; bases outside gene matches: 4. This CDR3 has 17 amino acids. Germline V gene sequence: CDR1 SGHRS, CDR2 YFSETQ. This CDR3 is CASSLEPSGSSTDTQYF. The CDR3 bases are TGCGCCAGCAGCTTGGAGCCTAGCGGGAGTAGCACAGATACGCAGTATTTT.

This chain links TRBV5-1 with TRBJ2-2, with D hard to call. V was cut by 3 bases and J by 0 bases, with 24 bases left in between. Germline CDR1 and CDR2: SGHRS and YFSETQ. CDR3 length equals 20 residues. CDR3 coding DNA: TGCGCCAGCAGCTACTGGTTTCTTACCCAACAGCCTACGAACACCGGGGAGCTGTTTTTT. Its translation: CASSYWFLTQQPTNTGELFF.

The CDR3: CATSENWGSYEQYF. In nucleotides, the CDR3 is TGTGCCACCAGCGAGAACTGGGGGTCCTACGAGCAGTACTTC. V usage is TRBV15 and J usage is TRBJ2-7; D assignment may be TRBD1 or TRBD2 (5 bases each). The germline V gene encodes CDR1 LNHNV and CDR2 YYDKDF (reference sequence). V gave up 5 bases and J gave up 1 base, with 12 bases separating them. The CDR3 sequence is 14 residues long.

In its sample, this clone was seen once. This rearrangement joins TRBV19 to TRBJ1-5; 7 nucleotides match TRBD1. J gave up 3 bases and V 3 bases, and 5 bases lay outside the gene matches. The germline V gene has CDR1 LNHDA and CDR2 SQIVND (reference sequence). This CDR3 spans 15 amino acids. The CDR3 spells CASSIGTGANQPQHF. CDR3 coding DNA: TGTGCCAGTAGTATCGGTACAGGGGCCAATCAGCCCCAGCATTTT.

This clone was seen only once. This chain uses TRBV28 with TRBJ1-3; TRBD1 matches at 10 bases. This CDR3 region has 14 residues. Germline trimming cut 4 bases from V and 4 bases from J; bases unmatched to any gene: 1. From germline, CDR1 is MDHEN and CDR2 SYDVKM. This CDR3 reads CASSWGQGGNTIYF. The CDR3 DNA reads TGTGCCAGCAGTTGGGGACAGGGGGGAAACACCATATATTTT.